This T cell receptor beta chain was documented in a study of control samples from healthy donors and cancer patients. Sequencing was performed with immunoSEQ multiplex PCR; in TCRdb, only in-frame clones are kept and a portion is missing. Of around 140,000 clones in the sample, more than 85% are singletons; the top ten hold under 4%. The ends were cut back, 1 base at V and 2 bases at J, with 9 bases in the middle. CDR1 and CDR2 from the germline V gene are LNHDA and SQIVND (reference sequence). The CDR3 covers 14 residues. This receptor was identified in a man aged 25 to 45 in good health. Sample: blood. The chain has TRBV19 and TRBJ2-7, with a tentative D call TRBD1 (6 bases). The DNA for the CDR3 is TGTGCCAGTAGTATAGGGGACACAACCTACGAGCAGTACTTC. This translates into CASSIGDTTYEQYF.